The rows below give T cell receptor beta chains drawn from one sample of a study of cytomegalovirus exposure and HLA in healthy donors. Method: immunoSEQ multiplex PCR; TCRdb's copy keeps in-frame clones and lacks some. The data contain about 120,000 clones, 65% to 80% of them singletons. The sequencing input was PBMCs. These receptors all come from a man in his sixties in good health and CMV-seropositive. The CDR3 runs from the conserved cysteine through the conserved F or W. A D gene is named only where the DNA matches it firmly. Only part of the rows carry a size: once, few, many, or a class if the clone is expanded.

TGTGCCTGGAGTCCAAACCTTTACAGGGGTGAAAAACTGTTTTTT,CAWSPNLYRGEKLFF,TRBV30,.,TRBJ1-4,TRBD1
TGCGCCAGCAGCTCCGGGACTAGCGGGTTTTACAATGAGCAGTTCTTC,CASSSGTSGFYNEQFF,TRBV5-1,.,TRBJ2-1,TRBD2
TGTGCCAGCAGCGCCGTGGGCAGCCCTAACTATGGCTACACCTTC,CASSAVGSPNYGYTF,TRBV9,.,TRBJ1-2,.
TGTGCCAGCAGTCTGGACAGGGGGGCTGAAGCTTTCTTT,CASSLDRGAEAFF,TRBV6-1,.,TRBJ1-1,TRBD1
TGTGCCAGCAGTTTAGGGGGGGGTAACGATCAGCCCCAGCATTTT,CASSLGGGNDQPQHF,TRBV28,.,TRBJ1-5,.
TGTGCCAGCAGCCGACAGGGGTATCCCGAGCAGTACTTC,CASSRQGYPEQYF,TRBV7-8,.,TRBJ2-7,TRBD1
TGTGCCAGTTCGGCCGGGACAGGGAACCTGCGCGGGAGTGGCAACGAGCAGTACTTC,CASSAGTGNLRGSGNEQYF,TRBV18,.,TRBJ2-7,TRBD1
TGTGCCAGCAGCGTAGAAGGGGATTACTACAATGAGCAGTTCTTC,CASSVEGDYYNEQFF,TRBV9,few,TRBJ2-1,.
TGCGCCAGCAGTGGAGAAGAGGGCGGACAGTACTTC,CASSGEEGGQYF,TRBV10-1,.,TRBJ2-7,.
TGTGCCAGCAGCCCTGGGGGGCGGGGGGTTTTCATCGGGGAGCTGTTTTTT,CASSPGGRGVFIGELFF,TRBV7-3,.,TRBJ2-2,TRBD2
TGTGCCGGCCGGAACCCGCGGGTGAGCTCCTACGAGCAGTACTTC,CAGRNPRVSSYEQYF,TRBV28,.,TRBJ2-7,.
TGTGCCAGTAGTCGACTAGGGTTGAACACTGAAGCTTTCTTT,CASSRLGLNTEAFF,TRBV19,.,TRBJ1-1,.
TGCAGCGTGGAAACAGGGTTTAACTATGGCTACACCTTC,CSVETGFNYGYTF,TRBV29-1,few,TRBJ1-2,.
TGTGCCAGCAGCGTGGACAGGGGAGGCTATGGCTACACCTTC,CASSVDRGGYGYTF,TRBV5-4,.,TRBJ1-2,TRBD1
TGTGCCAGCAGCGAGGGGGGGGCTAGTGGCTACACCTTC,CASSEGGASGYTF,TRBV9,few,TRBJ1-2,.
TGTGCCAGCAGTGGGAGAGCGCGGAGCAATCAGCCCCAGCATTTT,CASSGRARSNQPQHF,TRBV27,few,TRBJ1-5,.
TGTGCCAGCAGTGAAAGGACAGGTGGGACGTCCCAGTACTTC,CASSERTGGTSQYF,TRBV6-1,.,TRBJ2-5,TRBD1
TGTGCCTGGAGTCCCACAGGGGGCAATCAGCCCCAGCATTTT,CAWSPTGGNQPQHF,TRBV30,.,TRBJ1-5,TRBD1
TGTGCCAGCAGTTACCGGCCCGGGGGGGAAGCTTTCTTT,CASSYRPGGEAFF,TRBV6-6,few,TRBJ1-1,.
TGTGCCAGCAGCTTAGCCAGGGGCCGGGATGAGCAGTTCTTC,CASSLARGRDEQFF,TRBV11-2,.,TRBJ2-1,.
TGTGCCAGCAGCGTACTAGCGGGTACCGGGGAGCTGTTTTTT,CASSVLAGTGELFF,TRBV9,once,TRBJ2-2,TRBD2
TGCGCCAGCAGTGACCCCCAGGGATCCTACGAGCAGTACTTC,CASSDPQGSYEQYF,TRBV5-1,.,TRBJ2-7,.
TGCGCCAGCAGCTTGGCCGGCGGTAGCCAACCTACCTACGAGCAGTACTTC,CASSLAGGSQPTYEQYF,TRBV5-1,.,TRBJ2-7,.
TGTGCCAGCAGTCAATCACCGGGACTAGCGATTTACGAGCAGTACTTC,CASSQSPGLAIYEQYF,TRBV27,once,TRBJ2-7,TRBD2
TGCGCCAGCGGGGGCGGAACCTACAATGAGCAGTTCTTC,CASGGGTYNEQFF,TRBV10-1,.,TRBJ2-1,.
TGTGTCAGAGGTCGAGCGACCAACAATGAGCAGTTCTTC,CVRGRATNNEQFF,TRBV7-5,.,TRBJ2-1,.
TGCGCCAGCAGCCGACGCGAGGGGACATGGGAGACCCAGTACTTC,CASSRREGTWETQYF,TRBV4-1,.,TRBJ2-5,.
TGTGCCAGCAGTGAGCGGGGGGGCTCTGGGGCCAACGTCCTGACTTTC,CASSERGGSGANVLTF,TRBV6-4,few,TRBJ2-6,TRBD2
TGTGCCAGCAGCTTACCGCAGGGAGGAGAGACCCAGTACTTC,CASSLPQGGETQYF,TRBV7-9,.,TRBJ2-5,.
TGCGCCAGCAGCGGGACTAGCGGCGGCACCGGGGAGCTGTTTTTT,CASSGTSGGTGELFF,TRBV5-1,once,TRBJ2-2,TRBD2
TGTGCCAGCATCTTACAGGGGGCGGTCAGCCGGGGGCAGTTCTTC,CASILQGAVSRGQFF,TRBV6-1,.,TRBJ2-1,TRBD1
TGTGCCAGCAGCTTGGTTGAGGGGGCCGGTGAAAAACTGTTTTTT,CASSLVEGAGEKLFF,TRBV5-6,once,TRBJ1-4,TRBD1
TGTGCCTGGAGTACGGAGCTGGGAGGTCAGCCCCAGCATTTT,CAWSTELGGQPQHF,TRBV30,.,TRBJ1-5,.